Presented here are 16 T cell receptor beta chains from one specimen sequenced in a study of PD-1 blockade in classical Hodgkin lymphoma. Profiling relied on immunoSEQ multiplex PCR, and the TCRdb table lists in-frame clones only, not all of them. The sample lists about 21,000 clones; approximately 85% were seen once. This sample's time point: cycle 4 day 1 (C4D1), after 6 weeks of nivolumab. Every single patient, without exception, relapsed after autologous stem cell transplantation, and brentuximab vedotin exposure varied. This material consisted of peripheral blood mononuclear cells (PBMCs), taken before the fourth cycle of nivolumab. Source of these receptors: a human donor with classical Hodgkin lymphoma.

The rearrangement links TRBV28 to TRBJ2-7, with a tentative D call TRBD1 (6 bases). CDR3 length: 12 amino acids. The V gene lost 6 bases and the J gene lost 6 bases, with 12 bases spanning the gap. The V gene's germline CDR1 is MDHEN and CDR2 SYDVKM. This CDR3 is CASRRTVSEQYF. The CDR3 DNA reads TGTGCCAGCAGAAGGACAGTTAGCGAGCAGTACTTC.

The chain is built from TRBV19 and TRBJ1-1; 7 bases fit TRBD1. CDR1 is LNHDA and CDR2 is SQIVND in the germline V gene (reference sequence). Germline trimming cut 6 bases from V and 1 base from J; bases unmatched to any gene: 5. The CDR3 is 14 amino acids. The CDR3 DNA is TGTGCCAGTAGAGACAGGGATCCGAACACTGAAGCTTTCTTT. Translation gives CASRDRDPNTEAFF.

The V call is TRBV6-5, the J call TRBJ2-7, with D perhaps given as TRBD1 or TRBD2 (5 bases each). The ends were cut back, 6 bases at V and 3 bases at J, with 9 bases in the middle. Germline loops: CDR1 MNHEY, CDR2 SVGAGI. This CDR3 contains 12 residues. CDR3 nucleotide sequence: TGTGCCAGCAGGGGGGATGGCTACGAGCAGTACTTC. Protein sequence: CASRGDGYEQYF.

This chain uses TRBV28 with TRBJ1-2, with unresolved D. Per germline, CDR1 MDHEN and CDR2 SYDVKM. The ends were cut back, 2 bases at V and 6 bases at J, with 10 bases in the middle. The CDR3 totals 13 residues. This chain's CDR3 is CASSLAGGNGYTF. The CDR3 DNA sequence: TGTGCCAGCAGTTTAGCGGGAGGCAATGGCTACACCTTC.

The chain couples TRBV25-1 to TRBJ1-1; D remains ambiguous. From germline, CDR1 is MGHDK and CDR2 SYGVNS. The CDR3 consists of 13 residues. Trimming cost V 0 bases and J 7 bases, with 9 bases left between them. For the CDR3, the DNA is TGTGCCAGCAGTGAATATACTGGGTTTGAAGCTTTCTTT. Translating it yields CASSEYTGFEAFF. Full variable domain (remainder filled in from reference TRBV25-1 and TRBJ1-1): EADIYQTPRYLVIGTGKKITLECSQTMGHDKMYWYQQDPGMELHLIHYSYGVNSTEKGDLSSESTVSRIRTEHFPLTLESARPSHTSQYLCASSEYTGFEAFFGQGTRLTVV.

The rearrangement joins TRBV10-3 to TRBJ2-1, with TRBD2 matching over 12 bases. The CDR3 length is 16 residues. Germline V lookup: CDR1 ENHRY, CDR2 SYGVKD. Trimming at V came to 5 bases and at J to 0 bases, leaving 2 bases not matched to a gene. CDR3 DNA: TGTGCCATCAGTCGGACTAGCGGGATCTCCTACAATGAGCAGTTCTTC. Protein sequence: CAISRTSGISYNEQFF.

This chain joins TRBV5-6 and TRBJ2-2, with D possibly being TRBD2 (6 bases). CDR3 length: 15 amino acids. Germline CDR1 and CDR2: SGHDT and YYEEEE. V lost 2 bases and J lost 0, with 8 bases in between. CDR3 sequence reads: CASSLGLTNTGELFF. CDR3 nucleotides: TGTGCCAGCAGCTTAGGACTAACGAACACCGGGGAGCTGTTTTTT. Full variable domain (remainder filled in from reference TRBV5-6 and TRBJ2-2): DAGVTQSPTHLIKTRGQQVTLRCSPKSGHDTVSWYQQALGQGPQFIFQYYEEEERQRGNFPDRFSGHQFPNYSSELNVNALLLGDSALYLCASSLGLTNTGELFFGEGSRLTVL.

The chain couples TRBV7-7 to TRBJ2-3; D is uncertain. Trimming left V 0 bases short and J 3 bases short, with 10 bases between. CDR1 SSHAT and CDR2 FNYEAQ come from the germline V gene (reference sequence). The CDR3 extends over 15 amino acids. The CDR3 spells CASSLAPNPTDTQYF. DNA of the CDR3: TGTGCCAGCAGCTTAGCGCCGAACCCAACAGATACGCAGTATTTT.

The chain is built from TRBV6-6 and TRBJ2-7, with 8 nucleotides matching TRBD1. V dropped 2 bases and J dropped 2; count of bases not matched to a gene: 8. Looked up from germline, CDR1 is MNHNY and CDR2 is SVGAGI (reference sequence). The CDR3 length is 16 residues. The CDR3 here is CASSYPPDRDAYEQYF. The CDR3 DNA sequence: TGTGCCAGCAGTTACCCGCCGGACAGGGATGCCTACGAGCAGTACTTC.

The rearrangement uses TRBV29-1 and TRBJ1-4; D is unresolved. The CDR3 totals 13 residues. CDR1 is SQVTM and CDR2 is ANQGSEA in the germline V gene. V was trimmed by 5 bases and J by 2 bases, leaving 9 bases between them. The CDR3 is CSVLPDTNEKLFF. The CDR3 DNA reads TGCAGCGTTCTCCCGGACACTAATGAAAAACTGTTTTTT.

The chain is built from TRBV7-9 and TRBJ2-3; D may be TRBD1 (5 bases). Trimming left V 1 base short and J 5 bases short, with 10 bases between. The CDR3 loop spans 14 amino acids. Germline CDR1 reads SEHNR; CDR2 reads FQNEAQ (reference sequence). CDR3 in amino acids: CASSLEGFGDTQYF. In DNA, the CDR3 is TGTGCCAGCAGCTTAGAGGGGTTTGGAGATACGCAGTATTTT. Full variable domain (rest looked up from reference TRBV7-9 and TRBJ2-3): DTGVSQNPRHKITKRGQNVTFRCDPISEHNRLYWYRQTLGQGPEFLTYFQNEAQLEKSRLLSDRFSAERPKGSFSTLEIQRTEQGDSAMYLCASSLEGFGDTQYFGPGTRLTVL.

This chain connects TRBV4-3 to TRBJ2-4; 10 nucleotides agree with TRBD2. The CDR3 loop spans 19 amino acids. V gave up 0 bases and J gave up 5 bases; unmatched junction bases: 13. CDR1 LGHNA and CDR2 YSLEER come from the germline V gene. The CDR3 sequence: CASSQEAGIGLAEENIQYF. CDR3 in DNA: TGCGCCAGCAGCCAAGAAGCAGGGATTGGACTAGCGGAGGAAAACATTCAGTACTTC.

This chain uses TRBV19 with TRBJ2-7; D remains ambiguous. The germline gives CDR1 LNHDA, CDR2 SQIVND (reference sequence). The CDR3 has 12 amino acids. V lost 0 bases and J 3 bases, leaving 3 bases between the germline ends. In nucleotides, the CDR3 is TGTGCCAGTAGTATAGATCGCTACGAGCAGTACTTC. This codes for CASSIDRYEQYF.

The gene calls are TRBV7-9 and TRBJ2-3; no reliable D call. Trimming took off 5 bases at V and 3 bases at J, with 3 bases between the two ends. The CDR3 sequence is 11 residues long. The germline CDR1 and CDR2 sequences are SEHNR and FQNEAQ (reference sequence). CDR3 DNA sequence: TGTGCCAGCAGCCGAACAGATACGCAGTATTTT. Translated, it gives CASSRTDTQYF. The full variable domain, with the rest looked up from reference TRBV7-9 and TRBJ2-3, is DTGVSQNPRHKITKRGQNVTFRCDPISEHNRLYWYRQTLGQGPEFLTYFQNEAQLEKSRLLSDRFSAERPKGSFSTLEIQRTEQGDSAMYLCASSRTDTQYFGPGTRLTVL.

V is TRBV5-1 and J is TRBJ2-1, with D tentatively TRBD1 (5 bases). Germline V gives CDR1 SGHRS, CDR2 YFSETQ. The V and J ends lost 4 bases and 0 bases respectively, with 8 bases between them. CDR3 length equals 14 residues. CDR3 loop: CASSPDISYNEQFF. The CDR3 coding sequence is TGCGCCAGCAGCCCGGACATCTCCTACAATGAGCAGTTCTTC.

The gene calls are TRBV7-9 and TRBJ1-1, with a tentative D call TRBD1 (6 bases). Deletions cut 3 bases from V and 0 bases from J, with 20 bases between. Germline V lookup: CDR1 SEHNR, CDR2 FQNEAQ (reference sequence). CDR3 length equals 18 residues. CDR3 residues: CASSLPEWTAEMNTEAFF. The CDR3 DNA reads TGTGCCAGCAGCTTGCCTGAGTGGACAGCCGAAATGAACACTGAAGCTTTCTTT.